One sample yielded the 10 T cell receptor beta chains listed below, sequenced in a study of STAT5B mutations in CD4+ large granular lymphocyte leukemia. Using immunoSEQ multiplex PCR, the repertoire was profiled, and TCRdb retains in-frame clones only, with some absent. Here the sample spans approximately 36,000 clones, 75% to 85% being singletons. Sequenced input: CD4+ T cells from blood buffy coats. The source is a human donor in good health.

The CDR3 region has the DNA TGTGCCAGCAGCTTTCAAGCGGGGGGCTTAAACAATGAGCAGTTCTTC. It is translated as CASSFQAGGLNNEQFF. The gene calls are TRBV13 and TRBJ2-1; TRBD2 agrees at 9 bases. The CDR3 loop spans 16 amino acids. V gave up 3 bases and J gave up 5 bases; unmatched junction bases: 8. Germline lookup yields CDR1 PRHDT and CDR2 FYEKMQ (reference sequence).

The V gene is TRBV7-2, the J gene TRBJ2-2; tentative D call: TRBD1 (5 bases). Germline assignment: CDR1 SGHTA and CDR2 FQGNSA. The germline V and J ends were trimmed by 5 bases and 2 bases, with 9 bases remaining between them. The CDR3 extends over 14 amino acids. The CDR3 loop is CASSPGPNTGELFF. CDR3 nucleotides: TGTGCCAGCAGCCCAGGGCCCAACACCGGGGAGCTGTTTTTT.

The table lists this clone with a count of one. V usage is TRBV10-3 and J usage is TRBJ1-5, with TRBD1 as a possible D gene (6 bases). The CDR3 extends over 13 amino acids. CDR1 and CDR2 (germline): ENHRY, SYGVKD. Trimming cost V 7 bases and J 6 bases, with 13 bases left between them. Here the CDR3 DNA reads TGTGCCATCACCCAAGACAGGAGTCAGCCCCAGCATTTT. Amino acids: CAITQDRSQPQHF.

The chain has TRBV7-3 and TRBJ1-4; the D gene is possibly TRBD1 (6 bases). V lost 5 bases and J 8 bases, leaving 6 bases between the germline ends. The CDR3 has 11 amino acids. Germline assignment: CDR1 SGHTA and CDR2 FQGTGA. The CDR3 coding sequence is TGTGCCAGCAGCAGGGGGGAAAAACTGTTTTTT. Its protein is CASSRGEKLFF.

This clone was observed a handful of times. The rearrangement uses TRBV7-9 and TRBJ2-7; 7 bases map to TRBD1. Trimming took 5 bases from V and 2 from J; bases not matched to a gene: 9. Germline lookup yields CDR1 SEHNR and CDR2 FQNEAQ (reference sequence). The CDR3 spans 15 residues. The CDR3 reads CASSSFGTETYEQYF. The CDR3 nucleotides read TGTGCCAGCAGCAGCTTCGGGACAGAGACCTACGAGCAGTACTTC.

This rearrangement joins TRBV5-6 to TRBJ1-5; D not certain. Germline lookup yields CDR1 SGHDT and CDR2 YYEEEE. The CDR3 is made up of 16 amino acids. Trimming cost V 1 base and J 3 bases, with 14 bases left between them. In DNA, the CDR3 is TGTGCCAGCAGCTTGTCGCCGCAGAGCCACAATCAGCCCCAGCATTTT. It specifies CASSLSPQSHNQPQHF.

This clone was seen only a few times. This chain links TRBV18 with TRBJ1-5; 12 nucleotides agree with TRBD1. This CDR3 contains 15 residues. Germline CDR1 is KGHSH and CDR2 is LQKENI. V was pared by 5 bases and J by 5 bases, with 4 bases of the junction left unmatched. CDR3 amino acids: CASSRDRGQDQPQHF. The CDR3 DNA is TGTGCCAGCTCAAGGGACAGGGGGCAAGATCAGCCCCAGCATTTT.

The chain couples TRBV6-1 to TRBJ2-5; 7 nucleotides match TRBD2. The germline gives CDR1 MNHNS, CDR2 SASEGT. V lost 3 bases to trimming and J lost 5 bases; unmatched junction nucleotides: 12. The CDR3 consists of 16 residues. The CDR3 loop reads CASSDYGGGRRETQYF. The CDR3 DNA is TGTGCCAGCAGTGATTACGGGGGAGGGAGGCGGGAGACCCAGTACTTC.

This rearrangement joins TRBV7-3 to TRBJ2-1, with TRBD2 identical over 14 bases. The CDR3 has 16 amino acids. V gave up 5 bases and J gave up 7 bases; unmatched junction bases: 7. Germline CDR1 SGHTA, CDR2 FQGTGA. CDR3 in amino acids: CASSPSGTSGSNEQFF. In DNA form, the CDR3 reads TGTGCCAGCAGCCCATCCGGGACTAGCGGGAGTAATGAGCAGTTCTTC.

V and J are TRBV6-5 and TRBJ2-1, with D tentatively TRBD1 (7 bases). Germline CDR1 MNHEY, CDR2 SVGAGI. The CDR3 loop spans 15 amino acids. V was shortened by 6 bases and J by 3 bases, with 15 bases between the two germline ends. The chain's CDR3 is CASRSGGSHYNEQFF. CDR3 DNA sequence: TGTGCCAGCAGGTCAGGGGGGTCCCACTACAATGAGCAGTTCTTC.